This entry features one T cell receptor beta chain sequence. These data come from a study of shared clonotypes between healthy human individuals. Genomic DNA of every subset was divided equally among multiple immunoSEQ plates. Profiled with immunoSEQ multiplex PCR; TCRdb holds only in-frame clones, not every one. The sample has about 2.2 million clones; just under 95% are singletons. CD45RO-negative, CCR7-positively selected cells formed the naive CD8 fraction, excluding terminally differentiated effector memory CD45RA+ cells. The CDR3 has 13 amino acids. V lost 4 bases to trimming and J lost 4 bases; unmatched junction nucleotides: 3. CDR1 is MGHRA, CDR2 YSYEKL, per germline.

The chain carries TRBV4-1 and TRBJ1-1; 7 nucleotides agree with TRBD1. The sample was naive CD8+ T cells from PBMCs. The sequence was collected from a man aged 18 to 35 in good health. Some clones in this sample may be carry-over from other donors' samples. CDR3 loop: CASSRNRGTEAFF. The CDR3 coding sequence is TGCGCCAGCAGCCGGAACAGGGGCACTGAAGCTTTCTTT.